What follows is one T cell receptor (beta chain) and its context. Its target is unknown. Method: immunoSEQ multiplex PCR; TCRdb's copy keeps in-frame clones and lacks some. Seen here are around 50,000 clones, about nine tenths observed once, and the top ten hold roughly 12%. The data are from a study of OX40 agonist ivuxolimab in advanced cancers. Regarding the study as a whole: Researchers report that CD8+ T cells had, on average, more expanded clones than CD4+.

This CDR3 contains 16 residues. The germline CDR1 and CDR2 sequences are SGHTA and FQGNSA. J was trimmed by 4 bases and V by 5 bases; bases with no gene match: 14. V is TRBV7-2 and J is TRBJ2-7, with 7 bases that match TRBD2. The specimen was CD4+ or CD8+ T cells sorted from blood, collected in a trial of the OX40 agonist ivuxolimab. The receptor's source is an adult with an advanced solid tumor such as melanoma, head and neck, liver or kidney cancer. The CDR3 protein is CASSLEGGTDYYEQYF. The CDR3 DNA reads TGTGCCAGCAGCCTAGAGGGAGGGACGGATTATTACGAGCAGTACTTC. Together with reference TRBV7-2 and TRBJ2-7, the CDR3 gives the full variable domain: GAGVSQSPSNKVTEKGKDVELRCDPISGHTALYWYRQSLGQGLEFLIYFQGNSAPDKSGLPSDRFSAERTGGSVSTLTIQRTQQEDSAVYLCASSLEGGTDYYEQYFGPGTRLTVT.